Sequencing of this T cell receptor beta chain was carried out in a study of blood T cell repertoires in COVID-19 (TCRdb year 2020). Study-wide context: Collaborator samples came from the United States, Italy and Spain and covered acute and convalescent phases of COVID-19. The samples were drawn from two sources: the first 160 participants of the ongoing ImmuneRACE study, and 950 to 1,500 subjects contributed by 6 global collaborators. Deeply sampled blood TCRbeta repertoires from subjects exposed to, actively infected with, or recovered from COVID-19 were included in the dataset. The repertoires were released in a freely available public database meant as a resource for research on the immune response to SARS-CoV-2. The sample metadata nearly always contained a de-identified subject ID, COVID-19 status, age in years and sex. The prospective study material was composed of cDNA or gDNA derived from T cells, B-cell-depleted T cells, or PBMCs. Where HLA class I and class II types were available, the types were taken from metadata supplied by the sample provider, not from assay-based typing. The study at large found these results: The quantity of clinical and demographic metadata differed by source and by participant and was supplied without curation.

TCRbeta CDR3 regions were amplified from genomic DNA using the immunoSEQ Assay, a bias-controlled multiplex PCR. The paper's data handling went like this. Within the assay, amplification of reference gene primers was used to estimate how many nucleated cells each sample contained. To quantify the absolute abundance of each unique TCRbeta CDR3 rearrangement, sequence reads were collapsed and filtered. For each sample, productive Simpson clonality was calculated as the square root of Simpson's diversity index over productive rearrangements. The immuneACCESS repertoire file appears here via TCRdb, limited to in-frame rearrangements. These files lack a portion of the clones; in checked studies, under half of the deficit traces to unresolved V genes, and the cause of the others is not known. V, J and clone size derive from that table, while D and trimming were established from the DNA sequence. This sample lists some 74,000 clones; around 76% were detected once. The top ten clones comprise about a sixth of the sample.

This clone turned up a few times. Its cognate antigen has yet to be identified. No clone much larger than this one lies a single base away; base qualities are absent. Each collaborating institution followed its own protocols to collect whole blood in K2EDTA tubes. Collaborator samples were shipped for TCRbeta analysis as frozen whole blood, isolated PBMCs, or DNA extracted from either sample type. The germline V gene (reference sequence) supplies CDR1 SEHNR and CDR2 FQNEAQ. Its CDR3 holds 15 amino acids, cysteine through phenylalanine. Solely the CDR3 DNA is kept, with 45 bases framed from the first base. Compared with germline, V lacks 6 bases and J lacks 4 bases; bases without a gene match: 7.

The TCR originated in a man aged 70-80 years with active or convalescent COVID-19. The source material was peripheral blood. The chain was built from TRBV7-9 and TRBJ2-1; 9 bases in between match TRBD2. CDR3 reads: CASSEASGVYNEQFF. The DNA sequence is as follows: TGTGCCAGCAGTGAGGCTAGCGGGGTTTACAATGAGCAGTTCTTC.